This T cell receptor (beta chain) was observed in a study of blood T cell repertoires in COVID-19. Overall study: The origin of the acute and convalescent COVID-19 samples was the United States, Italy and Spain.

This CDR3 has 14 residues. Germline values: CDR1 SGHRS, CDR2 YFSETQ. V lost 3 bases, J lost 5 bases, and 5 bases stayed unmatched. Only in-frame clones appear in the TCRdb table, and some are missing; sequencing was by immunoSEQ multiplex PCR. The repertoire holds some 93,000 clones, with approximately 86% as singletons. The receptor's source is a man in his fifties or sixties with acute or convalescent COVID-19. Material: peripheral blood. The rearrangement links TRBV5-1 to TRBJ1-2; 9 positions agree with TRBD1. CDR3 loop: CASSWGQGPYGYTF. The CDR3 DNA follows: TGCGCCAGCAGCTGGGGACAGGGTCCGTATGGCTACACCTTC.